The entry below gives a single T cell receptor (beta chain) sequence along with its context. The data stem from a study of shared clonotypes between healthy human individuals. Repertoires were generated with immunoSEQ multiplex PCR, while TCRdb's copy carries only in-frame clones and drops some. The top ten hold 0.37% of the sample, which has approximately 2,000,000 clones, about 90% seen once. The receptor's source is a man between 18 and 35 years old in good health. Some clones in this sample may be carry-over from other donors' samples. The source material was naive CD4+ T cells from PBMCs. Indicated subset: CD45RA+ positively selected.

The CDR3 sequence is CASSVFRAEPSPLHF. In DNA form, the CDR3 reads TGTGCCAGCAGTGTCTTTAGGGCCGAACCTTCACCCCTCCACTTT. The chain recombines TRBV6-1 with TRBJ1-6; D gene ambiguous. V lost 4 bases to trimming and J lost 9 bases, with 16 bases between them. This CDR3 has 15 residues. CDR1 is MNHNS and CDR2 is SASEGT in the germline V gene.